This TCR beta chain was documented in a study of spatial heterogeneity in lung cancer. As to time point: sample taken at primary tumor resection. Patients with untreated early-stage non-small cell lung cancer, numbering around 72, were the donors. In the library, each TCR cDNA molecule bore its own unique molecular identifier. TCRdb re-derived calls from the 5' RACE reads in MiXCR, one entry per CDR3 protein. In the table there are 35,000 to 55,000 distinct CDR3 sequences, roughly an eighth of which are singletons. Per the germline V gene, CDR1 is DFQATT and CDR2 is SNEGSKA (reference sequence). Trimming cost V 6 bases and J 10 bases; bases outside gene matches: 5. There are 13 residues in the CDR3.

The clonotype originates from a male donor with early-stage non-small cell lung cancer. The sequencing used PBMCs, collected at surgery. The J gene is TRBJ2-4, the V gene TRBV20-1, with TRBD2 matching over 14 bases. The CDR3 sequence: CSAQGLAGVIQYF. In DNA form, the CDR3 reads TGCAGTGCCCAGGGACTAGCGGGAGTAATTCAGTACTTC.